This TCR beta chain is drawn from a study of breast tumors, draining lymph nodes, adjacent tissues. Study-wide results and limits: Luminal-like breast cancer showed significantly higher tumor–nontumor repertoire similarity than basal-like.

Breast cancer patients provided tissue from their axillary draining lymph nodes. The CDR3 has 11 amino acids. CDR1 and CDR2 from the germline V gene are KGHDR and SFDVKD. Concerning this clonotype: The antigen is undetermined. One junction end does not reproduce the germline sequence, and a read error may be involved.

Each CDR3 protein gets one entry after TCRdb re-called the multiplex PCR reads with MiXCR. The sample lists 190,000 or so distinct CDR3 sequences, approximately 33% occurring once. The rearrangement uses TRBV24-1 and TRBJ1-2; D unresolved. The sample was axillary lymph node tissue. This clonotype originated in a female donor with breast cancer. Some clones in this sample may be carry-over from other donors' samples. This CDR3 is CATSVEGGYTF. The CDR3, as DNA: TGCGCCACCAGTGTTGAGGGAGGCTACACCTTC.